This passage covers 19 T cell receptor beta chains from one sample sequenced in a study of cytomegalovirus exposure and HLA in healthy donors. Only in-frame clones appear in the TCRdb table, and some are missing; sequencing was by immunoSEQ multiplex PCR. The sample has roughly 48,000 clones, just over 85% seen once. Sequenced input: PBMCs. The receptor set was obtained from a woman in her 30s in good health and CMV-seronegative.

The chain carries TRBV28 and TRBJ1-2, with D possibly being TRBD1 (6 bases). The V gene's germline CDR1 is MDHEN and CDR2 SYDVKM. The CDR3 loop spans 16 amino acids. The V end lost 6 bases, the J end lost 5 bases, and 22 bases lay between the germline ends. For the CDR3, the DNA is TGTGCCAGCAGAGAGCTCGTCGGGGGGCAGGGTTATGGCTACACCTTC. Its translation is CASRELVGGQGYGYTF.

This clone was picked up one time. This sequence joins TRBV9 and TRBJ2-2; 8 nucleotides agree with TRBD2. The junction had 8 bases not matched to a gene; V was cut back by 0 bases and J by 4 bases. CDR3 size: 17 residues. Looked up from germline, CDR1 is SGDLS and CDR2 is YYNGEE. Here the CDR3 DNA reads TGTGCCAGCAGCGTAGTCGGAGCGGGAGTAGGCACCGGGGAGCTGTTTTTT. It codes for CASSVVGAGVGTGELFF. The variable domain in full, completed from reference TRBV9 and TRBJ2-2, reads DSGVTQTPKHLITATGQRVTLRCSPRSGDLSVYWYQQSLDQGLQFLIQYYNGEERAKGNILERFSAQQFPDLHSELNLSSLELGDSALYFCASSVVGAGVGTGELFFGEGSRLTVL.

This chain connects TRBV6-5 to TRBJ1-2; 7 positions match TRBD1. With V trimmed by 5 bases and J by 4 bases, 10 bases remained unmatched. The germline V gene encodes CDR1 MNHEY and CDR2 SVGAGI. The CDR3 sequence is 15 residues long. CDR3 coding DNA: TGTGCCAGCAGTCGCTATAAGGAGGGGGCCTATGGCTACACCTTC. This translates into CASSRYKEGAYGYTF.

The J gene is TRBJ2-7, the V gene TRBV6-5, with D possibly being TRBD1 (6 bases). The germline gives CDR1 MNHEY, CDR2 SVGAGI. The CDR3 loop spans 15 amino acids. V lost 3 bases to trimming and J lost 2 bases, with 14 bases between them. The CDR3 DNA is TGTGCCAGCAGTTATACGGGTCAGGGGACCTACGAGCAGTACTTC. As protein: CASSYTGQGTYEQYF.

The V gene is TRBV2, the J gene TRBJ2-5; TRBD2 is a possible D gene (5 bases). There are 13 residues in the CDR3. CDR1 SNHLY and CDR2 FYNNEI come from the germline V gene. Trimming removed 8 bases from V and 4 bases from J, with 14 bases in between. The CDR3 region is CASVAGETETQYF. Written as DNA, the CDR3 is TGTGCCAGCGTCGCGGGCGAGACAGAGACCCAGTACTTC.

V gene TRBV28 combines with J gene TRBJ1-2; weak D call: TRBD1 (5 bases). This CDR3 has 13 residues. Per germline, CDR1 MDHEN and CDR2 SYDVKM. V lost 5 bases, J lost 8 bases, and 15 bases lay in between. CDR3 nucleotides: TGTGCCAGCAGTAGATGGGGGGTTGGGGGCTACACCTTC. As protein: CASSRWGVGGYTF.

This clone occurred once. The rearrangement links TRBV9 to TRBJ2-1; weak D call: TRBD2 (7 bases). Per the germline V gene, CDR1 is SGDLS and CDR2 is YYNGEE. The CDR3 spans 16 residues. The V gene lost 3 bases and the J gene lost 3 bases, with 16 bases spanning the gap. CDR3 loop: CASSEGGLADYNEQFF. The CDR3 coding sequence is TGTGCCAGCAGCGAGGGGGGGCTAGCGGACTACAATGAGCAGTTCTTC.

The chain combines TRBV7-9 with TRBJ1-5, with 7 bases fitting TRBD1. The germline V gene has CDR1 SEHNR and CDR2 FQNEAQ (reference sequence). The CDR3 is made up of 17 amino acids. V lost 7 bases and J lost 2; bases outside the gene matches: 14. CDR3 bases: TGTGCCAGCATCCAGTGGAGACAGGGCCTTGGCAATCAGCCCCAGCATTTT. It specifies CASIQWRQGLGNQPQHF.

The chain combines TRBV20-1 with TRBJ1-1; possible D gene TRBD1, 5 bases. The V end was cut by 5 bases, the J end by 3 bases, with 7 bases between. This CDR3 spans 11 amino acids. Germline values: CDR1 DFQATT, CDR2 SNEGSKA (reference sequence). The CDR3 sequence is CSARGDTEAFF. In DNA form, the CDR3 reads TGCAGTGCTCGGGGGGACACTGAAGCTTTCTTT.

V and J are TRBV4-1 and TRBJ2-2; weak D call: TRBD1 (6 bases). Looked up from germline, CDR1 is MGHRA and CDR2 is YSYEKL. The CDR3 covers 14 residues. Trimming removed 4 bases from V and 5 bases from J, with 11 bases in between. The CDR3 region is CASSRMTGTGELFF. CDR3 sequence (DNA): TGCGCCAGCAGCCGCATGACAGGAACCGGGGAGCTGTTTTTT.

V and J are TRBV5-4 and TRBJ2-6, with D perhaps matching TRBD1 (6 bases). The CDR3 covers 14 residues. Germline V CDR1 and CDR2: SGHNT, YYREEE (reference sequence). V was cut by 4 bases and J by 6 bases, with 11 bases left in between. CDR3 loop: CASSLAGAANVLTF. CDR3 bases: TGTGCCAGCAGCCTAGCAGGGGCGGCCAACGTCCTGACTTTC.

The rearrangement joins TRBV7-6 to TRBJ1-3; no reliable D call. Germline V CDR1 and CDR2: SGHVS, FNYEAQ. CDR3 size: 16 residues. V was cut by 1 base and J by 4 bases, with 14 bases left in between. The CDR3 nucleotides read TGTGCCAGCAGCTTAGAGGAGGCCCCGGGAGGAAACACCATATATTTT. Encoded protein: CASSLEEAPGGNTIYF.

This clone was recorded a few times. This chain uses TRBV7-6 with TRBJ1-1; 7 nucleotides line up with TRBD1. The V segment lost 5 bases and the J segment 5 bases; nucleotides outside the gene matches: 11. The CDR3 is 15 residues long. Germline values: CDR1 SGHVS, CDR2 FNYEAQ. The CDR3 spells CASSLHGQAGTEAFF. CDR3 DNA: TGTGCCAGCAGCCTCCACGGACAGGCGGGGACTGAAGCTTTCTTT.

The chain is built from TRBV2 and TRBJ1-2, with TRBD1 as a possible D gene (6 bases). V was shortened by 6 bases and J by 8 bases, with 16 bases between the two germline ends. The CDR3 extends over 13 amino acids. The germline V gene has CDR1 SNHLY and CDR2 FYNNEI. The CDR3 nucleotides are TGTGCCAGCAGGAACGGACAGCTGGGGGGCTACACCTTC. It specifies CASRNGQLGGYTF. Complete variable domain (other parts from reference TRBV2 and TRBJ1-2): EPEVTQTPSHQVTQMGQEVILRCVPISNHLYFYWYRQILGQKVEFLVSFYNNEISEKSEIFDDQFSVERPDGSNFTLKIRSTKLEDSAMYFCASRNGQLGGYTFGSGTRLTVV.

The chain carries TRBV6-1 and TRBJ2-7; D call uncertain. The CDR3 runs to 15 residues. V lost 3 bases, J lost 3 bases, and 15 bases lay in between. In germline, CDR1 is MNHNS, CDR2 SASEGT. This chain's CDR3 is CASSESPAKDYEQYF. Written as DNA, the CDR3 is TGTGCCAGCAGTGAGAGCCCAGCGAAAGACTACGAGCAGTACTTC.

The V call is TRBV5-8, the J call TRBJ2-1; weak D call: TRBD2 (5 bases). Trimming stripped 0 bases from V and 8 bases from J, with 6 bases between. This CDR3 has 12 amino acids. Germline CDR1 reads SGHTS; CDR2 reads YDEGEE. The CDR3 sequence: CASSLGGDEQFF. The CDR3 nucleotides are TGTGCCAGCAGCTTGGGGGGAGATGAGCAGTTCTTC.

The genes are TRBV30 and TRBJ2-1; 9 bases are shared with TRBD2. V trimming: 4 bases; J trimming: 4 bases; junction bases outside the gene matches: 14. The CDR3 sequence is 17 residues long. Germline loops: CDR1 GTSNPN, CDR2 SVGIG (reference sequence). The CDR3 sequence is CAWTQQGLAGSYNEQFF. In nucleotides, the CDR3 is TGTGCCTGGACCCAACAGGGGCTAGCGGGAAGTTACAATGAGCAGTTCTTC. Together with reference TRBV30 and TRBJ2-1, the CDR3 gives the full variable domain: SQTIHQWPATLVQPVGSPLSLECTVEGTSNPNLYWYRQAAGRGLQLLFYSVGIGQISSEVPQNLSASRPQDRQFILSSKKLLLSDSGFYLCAWTQQGLAGSYNEQFFGPGTRLTVL.

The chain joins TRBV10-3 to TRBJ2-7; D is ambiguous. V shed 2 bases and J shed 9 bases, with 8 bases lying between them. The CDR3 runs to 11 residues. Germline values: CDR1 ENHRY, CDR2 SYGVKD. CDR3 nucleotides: TGTGCCATCAGTGAGAGCCAGGCGCAGTACTTC. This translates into CAISESQAQYF.

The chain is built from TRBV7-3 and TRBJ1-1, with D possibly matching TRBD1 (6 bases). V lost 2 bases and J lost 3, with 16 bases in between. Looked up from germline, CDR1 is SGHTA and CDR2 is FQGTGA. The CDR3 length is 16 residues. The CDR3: CASSLVGGRLDTEAFF. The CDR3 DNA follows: TGTGCCAGCAGCTTAGTGGGGGGGCGCCTAGACACTGAAGCTTTCTTT.